The clone carrying this TCR beta chain has a handful of counts. Germline V CDR1 and CDR2: KGHDR, SFDVKD. This CDR3 has 13 amino acids. V shed 5 bases, J shed 8 bases, and the junction held 7 bases outside the gene matches. The data were taken from a study of blood T cell repertoires in COVID-19. About the research overall: Some COVID-19 samples were acute and others convalescent; all came from the United States, Italy and Spain. The cDNA or gDNA used as material had been derived from T cells, B-cell-depleted T cells, or PBMCs.

Original analysis: Quantification of nucleated cells was approximated via reference gene primer amplification. The method was immunoSEQ multiplex PCR; TCRdb's version includes in-frame clones alone and lacks a portion of them. D and trimming come from the DNA, and the V and J calls and clone size come from that table. The data contain around 80,000 clones, 83% of them seen just once; the ten biggest clones take up 25% to 35%. The chain links TRBV24-1 to TRBJ1-2; 7 bases line up with TRBD1. The receptor's source is a woman of 80 years or more with acute or convalescent COVID-19. The sequenced sample consisted of peripheral blood. The CDR3 here is CATSGDRAGGYTF. CDR3 DNA sequence: TGTGCCACCAGTGGTGACAGGGCTGGGGGCTACACCTTC.